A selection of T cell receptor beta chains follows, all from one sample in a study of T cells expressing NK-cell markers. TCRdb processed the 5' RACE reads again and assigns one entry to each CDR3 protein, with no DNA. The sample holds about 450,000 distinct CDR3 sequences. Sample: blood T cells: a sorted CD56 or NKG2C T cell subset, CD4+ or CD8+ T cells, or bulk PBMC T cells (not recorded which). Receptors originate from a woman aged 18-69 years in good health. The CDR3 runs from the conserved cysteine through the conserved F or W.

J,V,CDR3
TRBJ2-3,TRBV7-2,CASSSASGGTDTQYF
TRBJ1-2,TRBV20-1,CSASQGSYGYTF
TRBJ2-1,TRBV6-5,CASSYTSGSSHEQFF
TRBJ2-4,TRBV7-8,CASSLSGREAKNIQYF
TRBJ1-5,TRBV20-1,CSARPRGVQPQHF
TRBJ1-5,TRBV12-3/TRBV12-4,CASTRDRVQPQHF
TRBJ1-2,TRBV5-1,CASSLNRDHYGYTF
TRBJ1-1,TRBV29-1,CSVLTGTANTEAFF
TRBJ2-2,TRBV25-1,CASSLRDFNTGELFF
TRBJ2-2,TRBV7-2,CASSIRVAGPGELFF
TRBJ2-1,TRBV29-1,CSTGTYYNEQFF
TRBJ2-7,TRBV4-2,CASSQERQSYEQYF
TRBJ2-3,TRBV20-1,CSAKGWASTDTQYF
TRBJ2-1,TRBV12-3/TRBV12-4,CASNRGGSYVEQFF
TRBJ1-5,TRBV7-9,CASSLGGAGQPQHF
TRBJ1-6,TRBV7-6,CASSSLTGGKSSPLHF
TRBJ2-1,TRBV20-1,CSAHPGSGQFF
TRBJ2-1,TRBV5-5,CASSLVAEGIYEQFF
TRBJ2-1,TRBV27,CASSLTGRSEQFF
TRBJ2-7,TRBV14,CASSHLSLAGGAGEQYF
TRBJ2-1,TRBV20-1,CSAPRLAGGPYEQFF
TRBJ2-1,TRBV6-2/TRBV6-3,CASTASSYNEQFF
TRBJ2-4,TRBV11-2,CASSLSHPSGRRGAAKNIQYF
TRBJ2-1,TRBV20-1,CSARETGGAYEQFF
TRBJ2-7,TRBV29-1,CSIGSSGRAPSYEQYF
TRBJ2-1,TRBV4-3,CASSRASARAYNEQFF
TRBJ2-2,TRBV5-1,CASSLGRHSNTGELFF
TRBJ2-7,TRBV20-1,CSASSTGSGSYEQYF
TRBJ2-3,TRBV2,CASTPGRGTDTQYF
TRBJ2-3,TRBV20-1,CSAREASGGFDTQYF
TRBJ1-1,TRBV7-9,CASSIQNTEAFF
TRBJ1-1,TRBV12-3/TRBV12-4,CASSPYLWNTEAFF
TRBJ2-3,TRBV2,CASSFQGHSTDTQYF
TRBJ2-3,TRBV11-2,CASSLDLTASGRATDTQYF
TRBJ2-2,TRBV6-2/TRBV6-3,CASLGDWGFAGELFF
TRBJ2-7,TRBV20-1,CSARTTGTAFPKQYF